Shown below are 17 T cell receptor beta chains from a single sample sequenced in a study of T-cell reconstitution after alpha-beta-depleted transplantation in children. Researchers prepared the TCRbeta library using unique molecular identifiers, the study reports. TCRdb reprocessed the PCR reads with MiXCR, giving one entry per CDR3 protein. This repertoire shows hundreds of thousands of distinct CDR3 sequences, around 13% found once; its top ten account for roughly 0.84%. Sequencing was performed on PBMCs, taken before TCRalphabeta/CD19-depleted stem cell transplant. The source is a girl aged 2 to 9 with congenital amegakaryocytic thrombocytopenia, due to receive a stem cell transplant.

J is TRBJ2-7 and V is TRBV29-1; D gene ambiguous. Germline CDR1 SQVTM, CDR2 ANQGSEA. The V and J ends lost 6 bases and 3 bases respectively, with 36 bases between them. CDR3 length: 20 amino acids. In DNA form, the CDR3 reads TGCAGCGTGCTCACCAGGTCCGAGAGGATACCATTACCTCACGGCTACGAGCAGTACTTC. This codes for CSVLTRSERIPLPHGYEQYF.

This clonotype was observed at least ten times. The chain combines TRBV5-1 with TRBJ1-6, with D possibly TRBD1 on 5 matching bases. V was pared by 4 bases and J by 7 bases, with 12 bases between. Per germline, CDR1 SGHRS and CDR2 YFSETQ. The CDR3 spans 14 residues. The CDR3 DNA reads TGCGCCAGCAGCGTGACAGAAAGAAATTCACCCCTCCACTTT. Its protein is CASSVTERNSPLHF.

This clonotype appeared a few times. V usage is TRBV20-1 and J usage is TRBJ2-3, with 8 bases identical to TRBD2. Germline loops: CDR1 DFQATT, CDR2 SNEGSKA (reference sequence). This CDR3 contains 16 residues. V was pared by 6 bases and J by 4 bases, with 15 bases of the junction left unmatched. Here the CDR3 DNA reads TGCAGTGCGCCCGGGCACTACAGCGGGAGCTCAGATACGCAGTATTTT. It specifies CSAPGHYSGSSDTQYF.

This clonotype was recorded a few times. The chain has TRBV2 and TRBJ1-2; 7 bases align to TRBD1. The CDR3 has 13 amino acids. V was pared by 3 bases and J by 5 bases, with 3 bases of the junction left unmatched. In germline, CDR1 is SNHLY, CDR2 FYNNEI. CDR3 region: CASSDTGAYGYTF. CDR3 coding DNA: TGTGCCAGCAGTGATACAGGGGCGTATGGCTACACCTTC.

In its sample, this clonotype was seen a few times. The J gene is TRBJ2-1, the V gene TRBV20-1, with 11 bases identical to TRBD1. Per germline, CDR1 DFQATT and CDR2 SNEGSKA (reference sequence). J lost 6 bases, V lost 3 bases, and 13 bases had no gene match. CDR3 length equals 17 residues. DNA for the CDR3: TGCAGTGCTAGCCATCCTTCCGGGACAGGGGGGTTCAATGAGCAGTTCTTC. Its protein is CSASHPSGTGGFNEQFF.

This clonotype was found many times. This sequence joins TRBV20-1 and TRBJ2-7, with D perhaps matching TRBD1 or TRBD2 (6 bases each). V shed 4 bases and J shed 7 bases, with 17 bases lying between them. Per germline, CDR1 DFQATT and CDR2 SNEGSKA (reference sequence). The CDR3 loop spans 13 amino acids. The CDR3, as DNA: TGCAGTGCTAAGCAGGGGACTTTCTGGGAGCAGTACTTC. Protein product: CSAKQGTFWEQYF.

The gene calls are TRBV5-1 and TRBJ2-7; 9 nucleotides agree with TRBD1. The V and J ends lost 3 bases and 2 bases, in that order; junction bases with no gene match: 9. The CDR3 has 16 residues. The germline gives CDR1 SGHRS, CDR2 YFSETQ. The CDR3 here is CASSYHPGQGTYEQYF. The CDR3 nucleotides are TGCGCCAGCAGCTACCACCCGGGACAGGGTACCTACGAGCAGTACTTC.

The rearrangement joins TRBV19 to TRBJ2-1; the match to TRBD2 covers 8 bases. The V gene's germline CDR1 is LNHDA and CDR2 SQIVND (reference sequence). The CDR3 is 17 residues long. J lost 2 bases, V lost 3 bases, and 9 bases had no gene match. Here the CDR3 reads CASSIGAIAGPYNEQFF. The CDR3 DNA follows: TGTGCCAGTAGTATCGGAGCGATAGCGGGACCCTACAATGAGCAGTTCTTC.

This clonotype was observed a handful of times. The chain recombines TRBV7-9 with TRBJ2-7; D remains unclear. CDR1 and CDR2 (germline): SEHNR, FQNEAQ (reference sequence). V lost 1 base and J lost 2, with 6 bases in between. The CDR3 spans 13 residues. CDR3 sequence (DNA): TGTGCCAGCAGCTTAGAAATGGCCTACGAGCAGTACTTC. Its protein is CASSLEMAYEQYF.

This clonotype was detected many times. The V and J genes are TRBV10-3 and TRBJ1-5, with D tentatively TRBD1 (6 bases). V was cut by 0 bases and J by 1 base, with 10 bases left in between. This CDR3 is 16 amino acids long. Germline V CDR1 and CDR2: ENHRY, SYGVKD. The CDR3 DNA reads as TGTGCCATCAGTGAGTCGGGGGGCGCGAGCAATCAGCCCCAGCATTTT. Protein: CAISESGGASNQPQHF.

This clonotype has at least ten counts. This rearrangement joins TRBV5-1 to TRBJ2-1; 9 bases line up with TRBD2. V lost 0 bases and J lost 5; bases outside the gene matches: 6. CDR1 is SGHRS, CDR2 YFSETQ, per germline. This CDR3 has 16 amino acids. The CDR3 nucleotides are TGCGCCAGCAGCTTGGTGCGCGGGAGGGCCGACAATGAGCAGTTCTTC. It translates to CASSLVRGRADNEQFF. Combining the CDR3 with reference TRBV5-1 and TRBJ2-1 gives the whole variable domain KAGVTQTPRYLIKTRGQQVTLSCSPISGHRSVSWYQQTPGQGLQFLFEYFSETQRNKGNFPGRFSGRQFSNSRSEMNVSTLELGDSALYLCASSLVRGRADNEQFFGPGTRLTVL.

This clonotype showed up many times. The chain carries TRBV5-1 and TRBJ2-5; D ambiguous. In germline, CDR1 is SGHRS, CDR2 YFSETQ. This CDR3 is built from 15 residues. The V end lost 1 base, the J end lost 4 bases, and 14 bases lay between the germline ends. The CDR3 coding sequence is TGCGCCAGCAGCTTGTATCCTGGGGTGGGAGAGACCCAGTACTTC. Protein sequence: CASSLYPGVGETQYF.

This chain joins TRBV7-3 and TRBJ2-3; no definite D call. The CDR3 spans 15 residues. V lost 0 bases, J lost 0 bases, and 7 bases lay in between. In germline, CDR1 is SGHTA, CDR2 FQGTGA. CDR3 loop: CASSLTPASTDTQYF. The CDR3 coding sequence is TGTGCCAGCAGCTTAACCCCGGCTAGCACAGATACGCAGTATTTT.

This clonotype came up a few times. The V and J genes are TRBV5-1 and TRBJ2-2; 10 nucleotides agree with TRBD1. With V trimmed by 0 bases and J by 7 bases, 3 bases remained unmatched. The CDR3 covers 15 residues. Germline assignment: CDR1 SGHRS and CDR2 YFSETQ. CDR3 sequence: CASSLETGGHGELFF. As DNA, the CDR3 is TGCGCCAGCAGCTTGGAGACAGGGGGCCACGGGGAGCTGTTTTTT.

This clonotype was picked up a small number of times. The chain carries TRBV3-1 and TRBJ2-7, with 10 bases identical to TRBD1. Trimming cost V 3 bases and J 5 bases; bases outside gene matches: 7. CDR3 size: 15 residues. The V gene's germline CDR1 is LGHDT and CDR2 YNNKEL (reference sequence). The CDR3 DNA sequence: TGTGCCAGCAGCCACCTACGACAGGGGGCCGACGAGCAGTACTTC. Protein product: CASSHLRQGADEQYF.

This clonotype was seen at least ten times. This chain links TRBV5-1 with TRBJ2-2; D gene unclear. The germline V and J ends were trimmed by 3 bases and 0 bases, with 15 bases remaining between them. Germline V CDR1 and CDR2: SGHRS, YFSETQ. The CDR3 spans 17 residues. The CDR3: CASSSSALGTNTGELFF. CDR3 DNA: TGCGCCAGCAGCTCATCCGCTCTCGGTACGAACACCGGGGAGCTGTTTTTT.

Here the CDR3 reads CASSSGLDDTQYF. The CDR3 coding sequence is TGTGCCAGCAGCTCCGGCCTCGATGATACGCAGTATTTT. This rearrangement joins TRBV7-6 to TRBJ2-3; no definite D call. The V and J ends lost 4 bases and 6 bases respectively, with 11 bases between them. The CDR3 consists of 13 residues. CDR1 and CDR2 (germline): SGHVS, FNYEAQ.